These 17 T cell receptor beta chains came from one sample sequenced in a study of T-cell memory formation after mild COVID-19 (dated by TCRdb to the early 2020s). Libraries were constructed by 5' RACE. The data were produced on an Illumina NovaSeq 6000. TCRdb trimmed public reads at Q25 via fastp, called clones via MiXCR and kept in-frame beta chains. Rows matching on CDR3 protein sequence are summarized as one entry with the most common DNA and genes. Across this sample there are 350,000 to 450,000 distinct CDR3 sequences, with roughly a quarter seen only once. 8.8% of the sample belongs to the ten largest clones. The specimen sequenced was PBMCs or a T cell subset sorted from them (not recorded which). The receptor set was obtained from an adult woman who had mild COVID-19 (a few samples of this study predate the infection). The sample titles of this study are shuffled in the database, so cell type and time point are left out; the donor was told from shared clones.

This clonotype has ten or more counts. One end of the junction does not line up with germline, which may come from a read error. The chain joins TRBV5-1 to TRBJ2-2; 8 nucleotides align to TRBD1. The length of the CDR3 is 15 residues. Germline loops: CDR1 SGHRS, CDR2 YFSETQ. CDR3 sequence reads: CASSSGTGNTGELFF. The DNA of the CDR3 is TGTGCCAGCAGCTCCGGGACAGGGAACACCGGGGAGCTGTTTTTT.

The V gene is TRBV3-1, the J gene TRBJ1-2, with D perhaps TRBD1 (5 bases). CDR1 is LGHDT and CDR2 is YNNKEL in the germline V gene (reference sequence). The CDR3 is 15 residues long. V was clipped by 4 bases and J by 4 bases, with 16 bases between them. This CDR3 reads CASSPDGGRVYGYTF. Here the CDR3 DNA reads TGTGCCAGCAGCCCAGACGGGGGTCGAGTCTATGGCTACACCTTC.

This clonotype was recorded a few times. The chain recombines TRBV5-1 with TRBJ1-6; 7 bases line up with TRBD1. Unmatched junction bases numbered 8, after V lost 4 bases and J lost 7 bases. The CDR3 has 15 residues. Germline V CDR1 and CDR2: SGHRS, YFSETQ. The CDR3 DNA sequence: TGCGCCAGCAGCCTACGCGGACAGGAAAATTCACCCCTCCACTTT. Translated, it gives CASSLRGQENSPLHF.

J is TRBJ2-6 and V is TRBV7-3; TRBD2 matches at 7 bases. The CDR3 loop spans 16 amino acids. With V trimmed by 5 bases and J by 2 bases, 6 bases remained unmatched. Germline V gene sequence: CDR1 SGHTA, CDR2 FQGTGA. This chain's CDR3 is CASSAGLPAGANVLTF. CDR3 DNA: TGTGCCAGCAGCGCGGGACTACCAGCTGGGGCCAACGTCCTGACTTTC.

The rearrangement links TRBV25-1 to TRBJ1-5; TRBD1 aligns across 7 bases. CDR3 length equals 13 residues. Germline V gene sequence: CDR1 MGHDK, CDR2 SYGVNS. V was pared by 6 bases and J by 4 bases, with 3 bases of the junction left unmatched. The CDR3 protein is CASRGQVNQPQHF. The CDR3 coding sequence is TGTGCCAGCAGAGGACAGGTTAATCAGCCCCAGCATTTT.

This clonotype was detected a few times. The CDR3 protein is CASSQGQGNIRPDEQFF. CDR3 sequence (DNA): TGTGCCAGCAGCCAAGGGCAGGGGAACATTAGGCCCGATGAGCAGTTCTTC. The J gene is TRBJ2-1, the V gene TRBV14, with D perhaps TRBD1 (6 bases). With 1 base removed from V and 8 bases from J, the gap between germline ends came to 21 bases. CDR3 length: 17 residues. Germline V gene sequence: CDR1 SGHDN, CDR2 FVKESK.

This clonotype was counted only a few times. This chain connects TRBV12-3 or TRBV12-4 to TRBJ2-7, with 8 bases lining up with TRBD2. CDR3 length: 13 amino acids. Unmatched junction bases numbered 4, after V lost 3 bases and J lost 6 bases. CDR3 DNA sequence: TGTGCCAGCAGTTTCGGGGGGGCAGGCGAGCAGTACTTC. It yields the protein CASSFGGAGEQYF.

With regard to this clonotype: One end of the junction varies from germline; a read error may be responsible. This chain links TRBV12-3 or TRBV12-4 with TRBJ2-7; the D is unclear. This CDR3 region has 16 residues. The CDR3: CASSLMARITSHEQYF. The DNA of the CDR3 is TGTGCCAGCAGTTTAATGGCCCGGATTACCTCCCACGAGCAGTACTTC.

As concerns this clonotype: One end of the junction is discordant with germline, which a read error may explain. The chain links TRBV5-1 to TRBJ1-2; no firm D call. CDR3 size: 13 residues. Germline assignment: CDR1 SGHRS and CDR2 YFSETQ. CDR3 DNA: TGCGCCAGCAGCACAATGGACGGGTGGGGAATAGCCTTC. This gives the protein CASSTMDGWGIAF.

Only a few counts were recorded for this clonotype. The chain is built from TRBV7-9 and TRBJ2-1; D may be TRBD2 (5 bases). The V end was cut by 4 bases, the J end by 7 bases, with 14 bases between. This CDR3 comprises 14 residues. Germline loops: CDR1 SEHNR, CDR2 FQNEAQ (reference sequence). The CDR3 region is CASSSGNPVNEQFF. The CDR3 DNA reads TGTGCCAGCAGCTCCGGGAACCCAGTGAATGAGCAGTTCTTC. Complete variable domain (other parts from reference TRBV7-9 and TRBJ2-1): DTGVSQNPRHKITKRGQNVTFRCDPISEHNRLYWYRQTLGQGPEFLTYFQNEAQLEKSRLLSDRFSAERPKGSFSTLEIQRTEQGDSAMYLCASSSGNPVNEQFFGPGTRLTVL.

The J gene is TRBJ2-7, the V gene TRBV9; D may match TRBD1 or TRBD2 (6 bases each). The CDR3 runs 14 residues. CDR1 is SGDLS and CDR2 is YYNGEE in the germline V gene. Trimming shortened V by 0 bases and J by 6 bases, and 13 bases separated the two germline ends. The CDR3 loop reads CASSVGPEGGEQYF. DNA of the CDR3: TGTGCCAGCAGCGTAGGGCCCGAGGGGGGCGAGCAGTACTTC.

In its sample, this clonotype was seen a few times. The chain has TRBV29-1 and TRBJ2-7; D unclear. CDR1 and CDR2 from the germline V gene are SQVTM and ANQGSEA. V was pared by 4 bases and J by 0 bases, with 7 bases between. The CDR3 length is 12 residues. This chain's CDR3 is CSVGLSSYEQYF. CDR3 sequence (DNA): TGCAGCGTTGGGCTCAGCTCCTACGAGCAGTACTTC.

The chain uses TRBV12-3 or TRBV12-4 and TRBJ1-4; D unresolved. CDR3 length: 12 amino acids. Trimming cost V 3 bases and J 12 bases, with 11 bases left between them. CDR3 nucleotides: TGTGCCAGCAGTTTTGAATCGGCCGAACTGTTTTTT. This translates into CASSFESAELFF.

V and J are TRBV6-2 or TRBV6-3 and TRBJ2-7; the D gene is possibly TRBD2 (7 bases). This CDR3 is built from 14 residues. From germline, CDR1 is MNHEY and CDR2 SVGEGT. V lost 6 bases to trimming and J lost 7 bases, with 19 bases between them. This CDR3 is CASSSGGRIGEQYF. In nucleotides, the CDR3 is TGTGCCAGCAGCTCCGGGGGGCGCATCGGAGAGCAGTACTTC.

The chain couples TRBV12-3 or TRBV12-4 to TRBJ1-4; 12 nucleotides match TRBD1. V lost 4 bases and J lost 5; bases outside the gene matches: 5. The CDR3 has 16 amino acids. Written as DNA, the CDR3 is TGTGCCAGCAGTTGGGACAGGGGGCGGGCGAATGAAAAACTGTTTTTT. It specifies CASSWDRGRANEKLFF.

As DNA, the CDR3 is TGCGCCAGCAGCTTTAACAGGGATTTGAATGGCTACACCTTC. Its translation: CASSFNRDLNGYTF. The genes are TRBV5-1 and TRBJ1-2, with D perhaps matching TRBD1 (6 bases). Trimming took off 2 bases at V and 6 bases at J, with 14 bases between the two ends. Germline lookup yields CDR1 SGHRS and CDR2 YFSETQ. The CDR3 has 14 amino acids.

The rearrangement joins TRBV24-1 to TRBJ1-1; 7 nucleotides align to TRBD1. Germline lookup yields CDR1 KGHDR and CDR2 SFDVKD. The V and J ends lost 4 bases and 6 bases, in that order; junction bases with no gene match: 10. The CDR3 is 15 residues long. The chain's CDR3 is CATSDKTGFGAEAFF. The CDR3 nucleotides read TGTGCCACCAGTGACAAGACAGGGTTCGGTGCTGAAGCTTTCTTT.